This T cell receptor beta chain derives from a study of T cell repertoires in cytomegalovirus infection. TCRdb processed the reads anew with MiXCR; each CDR3 protein has one entry. This table has hundreds of thousands of distinct CDR3 sequences, approximately 10% appearing once. This clonotype has a count of ten or more. Its cognate antigen is unknown. One end of the junction varies from germline; a read error may be responsible. General study findings and limits: The response measured ex vivo was dominated by TCR beta clonotypes (HLA-C-restricted and CMV-specific).

Germline assignment: CDR1 SSHAT and CDR2 FNYEAQ (reference sequence). This CDR3 contains 14 residues. This chain connects TRBV7-7 to TRBJ2-1; D unclear. The TCR was taken from a human donor in good health (CMV status not recorded). Some clones in this sample may be carry-over from other donors' samples. Sequences were obtained from PBMCs. CDR3 in DNA: TGTGCTAGCAGCTTAGGAAGCACCCACAATGAGCAGTTCTTC. Protein sequence: CASSLGSTHNEQFF.